This passage covers 21 T cell receptor beta chains from one sample sequenced in a study of blood T cell repertoires in COVID-19. Method: immunoSEQ multiplex PCR; TCRdb's copy keeps in-frame clones and lacks some. The sample lists roughly 180,000 clones, approximately 80% occurring once. Sequenced: peripheral blood. These receptors originate from a woman in her forties or fifties with active or convalescent COVID-19.

The CDR3 nucleotides read TGTGCCAGCTCACCAGTCAGCGACACTGAAGCTTTCTTT. This codes for CASSPVSDTEAFF. V and J are TRBV18 and TRBJ1-1; D gene uncertain. Trimming took off 2 bases at V and 3 bases at J, with 7 bases between the two ends. Germline V gene lookup returns CDR1 KGHSH and CDR2 LQKENI. The CDR3 has 13 residues.

This chain joins TRBV6-2 or TRBV6-3 and TRBJ1-5, with TRBD1 as a possible D gene (6 bases). Trimming stripped 6 bases from V and 0 bases from J, with 12 bases between. The germline V gene encodes CDR1 MNHEY and CDR2 SVGEGT. This CDR3 is 15 amino acids long. CDR3 DNA sequence: TGTGCCAGCAGCCGGAACAGGGTTAGCAATCAGCCCCAGCATTTT. It yields the protein CASSRNRVSNQPQHF.

CDR3: CSVPQGSGSYEQYF. The CDR3 bases are TGCAGCGTCCCGCAGGGTTCGGGCTCCTACGAGCAGTACTTC. The rearrangement uses TRBV29-1 and TRBJ2-7, with TRBD1 as a possible D gene (5 bases). V was cut by 6 bases and J by 0 bases, with 15 bases left in between. This CDR3 contains 14 residues. Germline V CDR1 and CDR2: SQVTM, ANQGSEA.

The chain combines TRBV5-4 with TRBJ2-1; tentatively, D is TRBD2 (6 bases). The CDR3 covers 15 residues. Deletions cut 5 bases from V and 7 bases from J, with 19 bases between. Per germline, CDR1 SGHNT and CDR2 YYREEE (reference sequence). CDR3 nucleotides: TGTGCCAGCAGTCCCGGGGGAGTGGCAAGGAATGAGCAGTTCTTC. Residues: CASSPGGVARNEQFF.

DNA of the CDR3: TGTGCCAGTAGTAAGGGCAGGGGTACAACAGATACGCAGTATTTT. Translation: CASSKGRGTTDTQYF. This chain joins TRBV19 and TRBJ2-3; possibly TRBD1 for D (6 bases). The CDR3 has 15 amino acids. Trimming shortened V by 4 bases and J by 3 bases, and 14 bases separated the two germline ends. Germline V gene sequence: CDR1 LNHDA, CDR2 SQIVND (reference sequence).

The V call is TRBV7-2, the J call TRBJ2-1; 9 bases fit TRBD2. Germline CDR1 is SGHTA and CDR2 is FQGNSA. Trimming cost V 5 bases and J 8 bases; bases outside gene matches: 13. The CDR3 contains 16 residues. CDR3 protein: CASSRKLAGLRDEQFF. The DNA of the CDR3 is TGTGCCAGCAGCCGGAAACTAGCGGGCTTGAGAGATGAGCAGTTCTTC.

The chain recombines TRBV7-2 with TRBJ1-1; TRBD1 agrees at 9 bases. J gave up 10 bases and V 4 bases, and 22 bases lay outside the gene matches. The length of the CDR3 is 18 residues. Germline V gives CDR1 SGHTA, CDR2 FQGNSA. In DNA form, the CDR3 reads TGTGCCAGCAGCTCACGCGCATCCGGGACAGGGTTTAATGAGGGAGCTTTCTTT. Protein sequence: CASSSRASGTGFNEGAFF.

This clone is a singleton in its sample. The chain combines TRBV21-1 with TRBJ1-2; the DNA was not used to check the table's D call, TRBD1. TRBV21-1 is a recognized pseudogene. This CDR3 is 17 amino acids long. The CDR3 sequence is CASSTGRQPESCYGYTF. The DNA for the CDR3 is TGTGCCAGCAGCACCGGACGACAGCCCGAAAGTTGCTATGGCTACACCTTC.

V and J are TRBV3-1 (or the pseudogene TRBV3-2) and TRBJ2-6; 13 bases line up with TRBD2. Unmatched junction bases numbered 5, after V lost 5 bases and J lost 1 base. Germline V gene sequence: CDR1 LGHDT, CDR2 YNNKEL (reference sequence). The CDR3 runs to 18 residues. The CDR3 nucleotides are TGTGCCAGCAGCGCCCTGGGACTAGCGGGATCTGGGGCCAACGTCCTGACTTTC. Translation gives CASSALGLAGSGANVLTF.

The chain links TRBV29-1 to TRBJ2-5, with TRBD1 identical over 8 bases. V shed 6 bases and J 4 bases; nucleotides not matched to a gene: 10. CDR3 size: 14 residues. The germline gives CDR1 SQVTM, CDR2 ANQGSEA. CDR3 DNA: TGCAGCGTGCCGGGACAGGCCTGGGGAGAGACCCAGTACTTC. The encoded protein is CSVPGQAWGETQYF.

The chain uses TRBV18 and TRBJ1-1, with D possibly matching TRBD1 (5 bases). V lost 3 bases, J lost 0 bases, and 14 bases lay in between. CDR1 KGHSH and CDR2 LQKENI come from the germline V gene. CDR3 length: 16 residues. Written as DNA, the CDR3 is TGTGCCAGCTCACCGAGGAGGGGCAGGATGAACACTGAAGCTTTCTTT. This gives the protein CASSPRRGRMNTEAFF.

This chain uses TRBV27 with TRBJ2-2; D is perhaps TRBD1 (6 bases). The V and J ends lost 1 base and 12 bases respectively, with 9 bases between them. The germline gives CDR1 MNHEY, CDR2 SMNVEV (reference sequence). This CDR3 has 12 amino acids. The CDR3 DNA reads as TGTGCCAGCAGTTTATGGCAGGGGAAGCTGTTTTTT. Protein sequence: CASSLWQGKLFF.

V usage is TRBV5-4 and J usage is TRBJ2-7, with 11 bases matching TRBD2. V lost 4 bases to trimming and J lost 5 bases; unmatched junction nucleotides: 14. CDR1 and CDR2 from the germline V gene are SGHNT and YYREEE (reference sequence). The CDR3 has 17 residues. The DNA for the CDR3 is TGTGCCAGCAGCCCTCCCCCTCTAGCGGGAGGAGTGGACGAGCAGTACTTC. Translation gives CASSPPPLAGGVDEQYF.

This chain joins TRBV4-1 and TRBJ2-1; 11 bases line up with TRBD2. The CDR3 runs to 16 residues. The V and J ends lost 0 bases and 6 bases, in that order; junction bases with no gene match: 4. The V gene's germline CDR1 is MGHRA and CDR2 YSYEKL. CDR3 DNA: TGCGCCAGCAGCCAAGAGAGACTAGCGGGGCCCAATGAGCAGTTCTTC. Protein product: CASSQERLAGPNEQFF.

J is TRBJ2-5 and V is TRBV7-6; TRBD1 matches at 10 bases. The germline CDR1 and CDR2 sequences are SGHVS and FNYEAQ. Germline trimming cut 1 base from V and 3 bases from J; bases unmatched to any gene: 5. CDR3 length: 16 amino acids. The CDR3 region has the DNA TGTGCCAGCAGCTTAGGGCCCGGGACAGGGGAAGAGACCCAGTACTTC. It translates to CASSLGPGTGEETQYF.

This clone was found a few times. The rearrangement uses TRBV19 and TRBJ1-1, with D perhaps TRBD1 (6 bases). Trimming stripped 5 bases from V and 5 bases from J, with 15 bases between. CDR3 size: 14 residues. The germline gives CDR1 LNHDA, CDR2 SQIVND (reference sequence). CDR3 nucleotides: TGTGCCAGTAGTCCACAGGGAGTCAGAACTGAAGCTTTCTTT. Translated, it gives CASSPQGVRTEAFF.

The rearrangement joins TRBV30 to TRBJ2-1, with D perhaps TRBD1 (6 bases). This CDR3 region has 13 residues. Germline V gene lookup returns CDR1 GTSNPN and CDR2 SVGIG (reference sequence). The germline V and J ends were trimmed by 0 bases and 10 bases, with 13 bases remaining between them. The CDR3 DNA reads TGTGCCTGGAGTGTCAGTCGGGACACCGAGCAGTTCTTC. Its translation: CAWSVSRDTEQFF.

The rearrangement links TRBV7-9 to TRBJ2-7, with TRBD1 identical over 9 bases. With 8 bases clipped from V and 4 bases from J, the junction kept 9 bases outside the gene matches. This CDR3 has 14 residues. Germline CDR1 reads SEHNR; CDR2 reads FQNEAQ (reference sequence). The CDR3 is CASGKTGTGYEQYF. In nucleotides, the CDR3 is TGTGCCAGCGGAAAGACCGGGACAGGGTACGAGCAGTACTTC.

The rearrangement links TRBV7-8 to TRBJ2-5; TRBD2 matches 15 bases. CDR1 and CDR2 (germline): SGHVS, FQNEAQ. The CDR3 extends over 21 amino acids. V lost 1 base and J lost 1; bases outside the gene matches: 13. The CDR3 sequence is CASSLGGLAGGSAWRQETQYF. The CDR3 coding sequence is TGTGCCAGCAGCTTAGGGGGACTAGCGGGAGGCTCCGCGTGGCGCCAAGAGACCCAGTACTTC.

The chain uses TRBV3-1 (or the pseudogene TRBV3-2) and TRBJ2-1; maybe TRBD1 (8 bases). The germline V gene has CDR1 LGHDT and CDR2 YNNKEL (reference sequence). V was cut by 5 bases and J by 7 bases, with 15 bases left in between. This CDR3 is built from 14 residues. The CDR3 sequence: CASSLQGGKNEQFF. The CDR3 coding sequence is TGTGCCAGCAGCTTACAGGGGGGGAAGAATGAGCAGTTCTTC.

CDR3 bases: TGTGCCAGCAGCTTAGGTGACTTCGGGTATTCACCCCTCCACTTT. Translated, it gives CASSLGDFGYSPLHF. The chain combines TRBV7-9 with TRBJ1-6; D gene ambiguous. CDR3 size: 15 residues. Germline CDR1 SEHNR, CDR2 FQNEAQ (reference sequence). Deletions cut 1 base from V and 8 bases from J, with 12 bases between.